These 5 T cell receptor beta chains came from one sample sequenced in a study of cytotoxic CD8 clonotypes in ibrutinib-treated CLL. Profiling relied on immunoSEQ multiplex PCR, and the TCRdb table lists in-frame clones only, not all of them. The sample carries around 160,000 clones, roughly 77% recorded once. Sample: PBMCs, taken after 12 months of ibrutinib treatment. All receptors derive from a human donor with chronic lymphocytic leukemia.

The chain recombines TRBV4-3 with TRBJ1-4; D unresolved. V lost 0 bases, J lost 0 bases, and 8 bases lay in between. Germline V gene sequence: CDR1 LGHNA, CDR2 YSLEER. This CDR3 comprises 16 residues. The chain's CDR3 is CASSQEAPPTNEKLFF. CDR3 DNA: TGCGCCAGCAGCCAAGAGGCCCCCCCAACTAATGAAAAACTGTTTTTT.

The chain uses TRBV10-3 and TRBJ1-1, with D unclear. V shed 3 bases and J shed 10 bases, with 12 bases lying between them. This CDR3 region has 12 residues. CDR1 and CDR2 (germline): ENHRY, SYGVKD. The CDR3 bases are TGTGCCATCAGTGAATACGGGATTGGAGCTTTCTTT. Translated, it gives CAISEYGIGAFF.

J is TRBJ1-1 and V is TRBV5-1; 8 positions agree with TRBD1. In germline, CDR1 is SGHRS, CDR2 YFSETQ. The junction had 1 base not matched to a gene; V was cut back by 5 bases and J by 4 bases. The CDR3 is 12 residues long. CDR3 in amino acids: CASRTGGTEAFF. As DNA, the CDR3 is TGCGCCAGCAGAACAGGGGGCACTGAAGCTTTCTTT.

V and J are TRBV29-1 and TRBJ1-2; D remains unclear. This CDR3 is 14 amino acids long. Per germline, CDR1 SQVTM and CDR2 ANQGSEA. Trimming stripped 7 bases from V and 4 bases from J, with 19 bases between. The CDR3 nucleotides are TGCAGCGCAGACCCTCGAGGACCGAGCTATGGCTACACCTTC. It encodes CSADPRGPSYGYTF.

The chain employs TRBV5-1 and TRBJ1-2; D possibly corresponds to TRBD1 (5 bases). The CDR3 spans 14 residues. Trimming cost V 1 base and J 8 bases, with 15 bases left between them. Germline values: CDR1 SGHRS, CDR2 YFSETQ. The CDR3 nucleotides read TGCGCCAGCAGCTTGAGCGGGGGAAGTGAGGGCTACACCTTC. Its translation: CASSLSGGSEGYTF.